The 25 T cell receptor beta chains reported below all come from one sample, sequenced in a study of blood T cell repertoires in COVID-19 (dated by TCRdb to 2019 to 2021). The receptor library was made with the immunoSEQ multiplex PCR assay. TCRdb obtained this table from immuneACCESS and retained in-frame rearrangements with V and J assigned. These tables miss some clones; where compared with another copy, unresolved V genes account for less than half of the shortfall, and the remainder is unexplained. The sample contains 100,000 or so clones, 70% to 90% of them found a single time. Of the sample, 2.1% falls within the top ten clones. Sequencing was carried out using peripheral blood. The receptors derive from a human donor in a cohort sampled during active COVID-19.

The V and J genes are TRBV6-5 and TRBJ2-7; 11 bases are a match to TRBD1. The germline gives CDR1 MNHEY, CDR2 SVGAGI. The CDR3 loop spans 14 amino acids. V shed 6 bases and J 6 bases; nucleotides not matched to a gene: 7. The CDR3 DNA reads TGTGCCAGCAGACAACCGGGACAGGGGGGCGAGCAGTACTTC. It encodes CASRQPGQGGEQYF.

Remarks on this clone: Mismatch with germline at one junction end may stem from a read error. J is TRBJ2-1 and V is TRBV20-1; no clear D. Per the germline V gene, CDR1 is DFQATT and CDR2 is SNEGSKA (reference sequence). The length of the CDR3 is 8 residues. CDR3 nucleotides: TGCAGTTCTAGTTTACAGTTCTTC. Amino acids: CSSSLQFF.

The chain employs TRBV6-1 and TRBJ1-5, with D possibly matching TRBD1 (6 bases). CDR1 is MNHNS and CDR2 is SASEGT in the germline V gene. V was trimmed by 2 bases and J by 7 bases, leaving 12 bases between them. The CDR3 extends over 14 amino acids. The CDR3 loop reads CASSETGGRQPQHF. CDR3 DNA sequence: TGTGCCAGCAGTGAAACGGGGGGCAGGCAGCCCCAGCATTTT.

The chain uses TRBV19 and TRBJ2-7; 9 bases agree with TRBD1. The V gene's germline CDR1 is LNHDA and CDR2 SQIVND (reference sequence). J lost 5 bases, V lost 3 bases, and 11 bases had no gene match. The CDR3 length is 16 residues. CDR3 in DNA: TGTGCCAGTAGTATGTTCGGGACAGGGTCGAAAAACGAGCAGTACTTC. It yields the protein CASSMFGTGSKNEQYF.

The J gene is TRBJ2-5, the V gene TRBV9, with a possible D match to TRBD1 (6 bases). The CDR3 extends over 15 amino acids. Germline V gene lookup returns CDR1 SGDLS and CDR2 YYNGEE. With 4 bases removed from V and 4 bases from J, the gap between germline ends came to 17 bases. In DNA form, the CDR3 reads TGTGCCAGCAGCTCAAAGACAGGACTGGGAGAGACCCAGTACTTC. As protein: CASSSKTGLGETQYF.

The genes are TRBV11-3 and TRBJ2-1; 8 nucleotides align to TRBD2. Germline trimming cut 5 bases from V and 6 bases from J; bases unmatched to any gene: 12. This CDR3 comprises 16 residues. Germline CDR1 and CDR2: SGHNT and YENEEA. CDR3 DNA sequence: TGTGCCAGCAGCCCGGGGGGGGCGGGAGTTAGCAATGAGCAGTTCTTC. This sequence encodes CASSPGGAGVSNEQFF.

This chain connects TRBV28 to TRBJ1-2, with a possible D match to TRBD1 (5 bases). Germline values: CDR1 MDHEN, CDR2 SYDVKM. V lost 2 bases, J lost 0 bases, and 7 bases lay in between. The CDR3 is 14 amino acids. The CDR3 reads CASSLPQANYGYTF. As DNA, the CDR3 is TGTGCCAGCAGTTTACCACAGGCTAACTATGGCTACACCTTC.

CDR3 sequence (DNA): TGTGCCAGCAGCGTAGGGGTAGGACTAGCGGGAGAGTACGAGCAGTACTTC. This gives the protein CASSVGVGLAGEYEQYF. The V call is TRBV9, the J call TRBJ2-7; 13 bases align to TRBD2. The CDR3 spans 17 residues. Losses at the gene ends were 0 bases for V and 4 bases for J; bases not matched to a gene: 7. Germline V gives CDR1 SGDLS, CDR2 YYNGEE.

CDR3 nucleotide sequence: TGTGCCAGCAGCCCCAGACTAGCGGTCACTGAGCAGTTCTTC. Translated, it gives CASSPRLAVTEQFF. The chain uses TRBV7-2 and TRBJ2-1, with TRBD2 matching 9 bases. The CDR3 is 14 residues long. CDR1 and CDR2 from the germline V gene are SGHTA and FQGNSA. V lost 5 bases, J lost 9 bases, and 8 bases stayed unmatched.

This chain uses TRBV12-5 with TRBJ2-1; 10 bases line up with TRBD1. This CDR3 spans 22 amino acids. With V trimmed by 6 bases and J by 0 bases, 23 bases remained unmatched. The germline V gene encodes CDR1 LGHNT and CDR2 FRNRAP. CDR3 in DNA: TGTGCTAGTGGCCCTGGGACAGGGGATGCCGGGACCTTACCTAGCTCCTACAATGAGCAGTTCTTC. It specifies CASGPGTGDAGTLPSSYNEQFF.

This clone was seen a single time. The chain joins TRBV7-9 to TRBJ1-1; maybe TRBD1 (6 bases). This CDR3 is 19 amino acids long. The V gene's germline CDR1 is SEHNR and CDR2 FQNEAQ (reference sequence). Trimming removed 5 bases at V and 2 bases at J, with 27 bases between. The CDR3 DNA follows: TGTGCCAGCAGCCAAACGGACGGACAGCGGATGAATTTTAACACTGAAGCTTTCTTT. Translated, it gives CASSQTDGQRMNFNTEAFF.

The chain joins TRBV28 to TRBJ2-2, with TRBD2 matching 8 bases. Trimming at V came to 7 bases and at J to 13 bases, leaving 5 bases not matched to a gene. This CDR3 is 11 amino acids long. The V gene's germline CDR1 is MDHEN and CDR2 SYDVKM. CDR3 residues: CASTLGRVLFF. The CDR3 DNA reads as TGTGCCAGCACCCTCGGGAGGGTGCTGTTTTTT.

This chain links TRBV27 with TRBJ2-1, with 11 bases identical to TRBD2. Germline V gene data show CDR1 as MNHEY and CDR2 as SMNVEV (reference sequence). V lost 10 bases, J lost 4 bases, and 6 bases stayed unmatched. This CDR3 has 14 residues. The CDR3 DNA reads TGTGCCATGCACGTAGCGGGAGGGTACAATGAGCAGTTCTTC. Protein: CAMHVAGGYNEQFF.

Here the CDR3 DNA reads TGTGCCAGCAGTCCTGGGACAGACGCCCTCTTTGTGAGAAGCACTGAAGCTTTCTTT. Its translation: CASSPGTDALFVRSTEAFF. The genes are TRBV2 and TRBJ1-1, with 7 nucleotides matching TRBD1. CDR3 length: 19 amino acids. Looked up from germline, CDR1 is SNHLY and CDR2 is FYNNEI. V shed 5 bases and J 4 bases; nucleotides not matched to a gene: 22.

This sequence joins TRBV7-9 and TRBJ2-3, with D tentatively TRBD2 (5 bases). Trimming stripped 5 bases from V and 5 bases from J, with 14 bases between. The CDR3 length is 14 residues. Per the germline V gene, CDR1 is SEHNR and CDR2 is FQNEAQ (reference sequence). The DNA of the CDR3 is TGTGCCAGCAGCATTAGTGGGAGCGGAGATACGCAGTATTTT. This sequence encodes CASSISGSGDTQYF.

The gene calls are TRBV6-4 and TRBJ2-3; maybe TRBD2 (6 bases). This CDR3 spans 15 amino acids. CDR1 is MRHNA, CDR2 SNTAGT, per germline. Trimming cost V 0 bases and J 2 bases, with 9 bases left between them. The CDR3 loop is CASSDSAGNTDTQYF. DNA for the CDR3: TGTGCCAGCAGTGACTCGGCGGGGAACACAGATACGCAGTATTTT.

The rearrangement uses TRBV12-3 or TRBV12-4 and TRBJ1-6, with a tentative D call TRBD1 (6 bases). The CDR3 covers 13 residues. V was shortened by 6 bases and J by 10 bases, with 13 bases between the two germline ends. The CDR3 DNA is TGTGCCAGCAGGGAGGACAGACTCTCACCCCTCCACTTT. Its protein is CASREDRLSPLHF.

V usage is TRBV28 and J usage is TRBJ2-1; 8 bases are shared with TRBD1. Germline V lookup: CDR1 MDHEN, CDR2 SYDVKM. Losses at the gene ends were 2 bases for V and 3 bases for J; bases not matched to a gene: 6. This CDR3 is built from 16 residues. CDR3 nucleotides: TGTGCCAGCAGTTTACAGACAGGGGATTTCTACAATGAGCAGTTCTTC. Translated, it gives CASSLQTGDFYNEQFF.

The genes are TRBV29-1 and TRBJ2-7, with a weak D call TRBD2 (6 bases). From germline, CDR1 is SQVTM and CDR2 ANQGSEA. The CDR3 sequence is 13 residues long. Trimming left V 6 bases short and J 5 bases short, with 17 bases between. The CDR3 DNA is TGCAGCGTCAAACCCCTCGGGGAGGACGAGCAGTACTTC. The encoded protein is CSVKPLGEDEQYF.

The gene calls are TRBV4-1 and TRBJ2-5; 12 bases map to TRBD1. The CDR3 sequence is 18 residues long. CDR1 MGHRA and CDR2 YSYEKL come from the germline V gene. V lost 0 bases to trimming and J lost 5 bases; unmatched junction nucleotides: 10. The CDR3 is CASSQEWGQGAMWETQYF. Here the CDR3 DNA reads TGCGCCAGCAGCCAAGAGTGGGGACAGGGGGCGATGTGGGAGACCCAGTACTTC.

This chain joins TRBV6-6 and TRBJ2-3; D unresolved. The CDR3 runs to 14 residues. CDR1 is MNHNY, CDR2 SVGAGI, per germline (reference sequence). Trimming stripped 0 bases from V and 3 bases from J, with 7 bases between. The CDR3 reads CASSYSPVTDTQYF. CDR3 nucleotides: TGTGCCAGCAGTTACTCCCCAGTAACAGATACGCAGTATTTT.

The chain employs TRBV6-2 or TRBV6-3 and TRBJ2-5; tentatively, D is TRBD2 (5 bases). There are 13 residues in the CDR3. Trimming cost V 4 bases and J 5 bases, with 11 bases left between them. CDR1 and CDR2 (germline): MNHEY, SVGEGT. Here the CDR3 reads CASSSRTRETQYF. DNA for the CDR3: TGTGCCAGCAGTTCACGGACTCGGGAGACCCAGTACTTC.

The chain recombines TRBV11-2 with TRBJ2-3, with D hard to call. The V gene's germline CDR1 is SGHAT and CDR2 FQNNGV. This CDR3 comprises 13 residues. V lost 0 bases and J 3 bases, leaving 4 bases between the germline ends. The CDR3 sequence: CASSLDPTDTQYF. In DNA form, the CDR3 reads TGTGCCAGCAGCTTAGATCCGACAGATACGCAGTATTTT. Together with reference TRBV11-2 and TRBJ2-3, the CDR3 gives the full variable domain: EAGVAQSPRYKIIEKRQSVAFWCNPISGHATLYWYQQILGQGPKLLIQFQNNGVVDDSQLPKDRFSAERLKGVDSTLKIQPAKLEDSAVYLCASSLDPTDTQYFGPGTRLTVL.

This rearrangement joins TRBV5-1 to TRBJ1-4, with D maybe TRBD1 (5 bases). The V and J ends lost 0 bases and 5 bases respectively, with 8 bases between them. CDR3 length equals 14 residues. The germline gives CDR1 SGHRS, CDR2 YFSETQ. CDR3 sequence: CASSLGQRNEKLFF. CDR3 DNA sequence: TGCGCCAGCAGCTTGGGACAGAGAAATGAAAAACTGTTTTTT.

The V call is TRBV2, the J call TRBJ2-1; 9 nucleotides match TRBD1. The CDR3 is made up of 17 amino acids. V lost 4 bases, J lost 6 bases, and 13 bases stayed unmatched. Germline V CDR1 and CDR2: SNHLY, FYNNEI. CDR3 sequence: CASSAPPGTGNFNEQFF. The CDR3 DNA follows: TGTGCCAGCAGTGCTCCTCCCGGGACAGGGAATTTCAATGAGCAGTTCTTC. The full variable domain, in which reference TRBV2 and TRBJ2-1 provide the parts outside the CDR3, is EPEVTQTPSHQVTQMGQEVILRCVPISNHLYFYWYRQILGQKVEFLVSFYNNEISEKSEIFDDQFSVERPDGSNFTLKIRSTKLEDSAMYFCASSAPPGTGNFNEQFFGPGTRLTVL.